The 21 T cell receptor beta chains below all came from one sample that was sequenced in a study of cytomegalovirus exposure and HLA in healthy donors. Primers: 60 Vbeta forward and 13 Jbeta reverse. The table came from immunoSEQ multiplex PCR; TCRdb's copy has only in-frame clones and leaves some out. The top ten clones hold over 1.5% of a sample with fewer than 200,000 clones, 83% of them seen once. Sample: PBMCs. The receptors derive from a man between 35 and 55 years old in good health and CMV-seropositive.

The chain is built from TRBV30 and TRBJ1-2; no definite D call. Germline values: CDR1 GTSNPN, CDR2 SVGIG (reference sequence). The germline V and J ends were trimmed by 0 bases and 6 bases, with 14 bases remaining between them. This CDR3 is built from 14 residues. The CDR3 here is CAWSVPEARDGYTF. CDR3 DNA sequence: TGTGCCTGGAGTGTACCCGAAGCGAGGGATGGCTACACCTTC.

V and J are TRBV7-8 and TRBJ2-3; tentative D call: TRBD1 (6 bases). The germline gives CDR1 SGHVS, CDR2 FQNEAQ. The CDR3 extends over 16 amino acids. V shed 0 bases and J shed 5 bases, with 15 bases lying between them. Here the CDR3 reads CASSLAFGGEVDTQYF. The CDR3 bases are TGTGCCAGCAGCTTAGCGTTTGGGGGCGAGGTAGATACGCAGTATTTT.

This clone was seen a few times. Its ends do not fully match the called genes, so a read error is possible. The chain employs TRBV11-2 and TRBJ2-6; 7 bases agree with TRBD1. The CDR3 covers 17 residues. The V gene's germline CDR1 is SGHAT and CDR2 FQNNGV. The chain's CDR3 is CASTLTGQISGANGLTF. The DNA for the CDR3 is TGTGCCAGCACCCTAACGGGACAGATCTCTGGGGCCAACGGCCTGACTTTC.

The chain links TRBV19 to TRBJ2-1; the match to TRBD2 covers 8 bases. V lost 5 bases to trimming and J lost 0 bases; unmatched junction nucleotides: 21. Germline V lookup: CDR1 LNHDA, CDR2 SQIVND (reference sequence). The CDR3 contains 21 residues. The CDR3 is CASSLRGLLREASSSYNEQFF. In DNA, the CDR3 is TGTGCCAGTAGTCTAAGGGGCCTTTTGCGGGAGGCTTCAAGCTCCTACAATGAGCAGTTCTTC.

The genes are TRBV27 and TRBJ2-7, with TRBD2 matching 11 bases. Trimming took 5 bases from V and 0 from J; bases not matched to a gene: 9. Germline V CDR1 and CDR2: MNHEY, SMNVEV (reference sequence). There are 17 residues in the CDR3. The CDR3 DNA sequence: TGTGCCAGCAGTCTCTCACGGGGGACTAGCGGCTCCTACGAGCAGTACTTC. Its protein is CASSLSRGTSGSYEQYF.

The chain joins TRBV7-2 to TRBJ1-2, with TRBD1 matching over 7 bases. CDR3 length: 13 residues. Germline trimming cut 2 bases from V and 7 bases from J; bases unmatched to any gene: 4. Germline-derived CDR1 and CDR2 are SGHTA and FQGNSA. CDR3 loop: CASSLRQGSGYTF. As DNA, the CDR3 is TGTGCCAGCAGCTTACGACAGGGTTCTGGCTACACCTTC.

This chain joins TRBV11-1 and TRBJ2-6, with 10 nucleotides matching TRBD2. Germline CDR1 reads SGHAT; CDR2 reads FQDESV (reference sequence). The CDR3 covers 18 residues. Losses at the gene ends were 4 bases for V and 0 bases for J; bases not matched to a gene: 6. The CDR3 spells CASSSKAGGSSGANVLTF. In nucleotides, the CDR3 is TGTGCCAGCAGCTCGAAAGCGGGGGGGAGCTCTGGGGCCAACGTCCTGACTTTC.

The J gene is TRBJ2-2, the V gene TRBV5-1; D is ambiguous. This CDR3 has 16 amino acids. The V and J ends lost 0 bases and 0 bases respectively, with 9 bases between them. In germline, CDR1 is SGHRS, CDR2 YFSETQ. Here the CDR3 DNA reads TGCGCCAGCAGCTTGGCAGGCAATGCGAACACCGGGGAGCTGTTTTTT. Amino acid sequence: CASSLAGNANTGELFF.

In this sample, this clone turned up a few times. This rearrangement joins TRBV5-1 to TRBJ1-1; 8 positions agree with TRBD1. Trimming removed 4 bases from V and 2 bases from J; junction bases left unmatched: 4. CDR3 length: 14 residues. Germline lookup yields CDR1 SGHRS and CDR2 YFSETQ. CDR3 sequence: CASSAQGANTEAFF. The CDR3 DNA reads as TGCGCCAGCAGCGCCCAGGGGGCAAACACTGAAGCTTTCTTT.

V is TRBV27 and J is TRBJ2-1, with D unclear. The germline V and J ends were trimmed by 5 bases and 1 base, with 3 bases remaining between them. CDR3 length: 12 residues. Per germline, CDR1 MNHEY and CDR2 SMNVEV (reference sequence). The CDR3 spells CASSLSYNEQFF. The CDR3, as DNA: TGTGCCAGCAGTCTGTCCTACAATGAGCAGTTCTTC.

This rearrangement joins TRBV5-1 to TRBJ2-7, with D possibly TRBD2 on 6 matching bases. The V gene lost 2 bases and the J gene lost 0 bases, with 9 bases spanning the gap. Germline CDR1 is SGHRS and CDR2 is YFSETQ. CDR3 size: 14 residues. The CDR3 protein is CASSFAGSSYEQYF. CDR3 sequence (DNA): TGCGCCAGCAGCTTTGCGGGAAGCTCCTACGAGCAGTACTTC.

The gene calls are TRBV5-1 and TRBJ2-3; tentative D call: TRBD2 (5 bases). Trimming removed 2 bases at V and 4 bases at J, with 5 bases between. Germline V gene data show CDR1 as SGHRS and CDR2 as YFSETQ. The CDR3 is 12 amino acids. CDR3 bases: TGCGCCAGCAGCTTACTAGCAGATACGCAGTATTTT. Protein: CASSLLADTQYF.

The chain combines TRBV11-2 with TRBJ1-1; a possible D gene is TRBD1 (5 bases). The germline CDR1 and CDR2 sequences are SGHAT and FQNNGV. The V end lost 4 bases, the J end lost 2 bases, and 11 bases lay between the germline ends. The CDR3 runs 14 residues. The CDR3 loop is CASSSGLPNTEAFF. The CDR3 nucleotides are TGTGCCAGCAGCTCGGGACTTCCAAACACTGAAGCTTTCTTT.

The J gene is TRBJ2-1, the V gene TRBV9; 8 nucleotides agree with TRBD2. The CDR3 extends over 15 amino acids. The germline gives CDR1 SGDLS, CDR2 YYNGEE. V shed 3 bases and J 2 bases; nucleotides not matched to a gene: 4. CDR3 residues: CASSGSGRPYNEQFF. The CDR3 DNA sequence: TGTGCCAGCAGCGGAAGCGGGAGACCCTACAATGAGCAGTTCTTC.

J is TRBJ1-2 and V is TRBV29-1, with D perhaps TRBD1 (6 bases). CDR3 length: 13 residues. V dropped 0 bases and J dropped 6 bases, with 11 bases sitting between them. Germline CDR1 reads SQVTM; CDR2 reads ANQGSEA. CDR3 DNA: TGCAGCGTTGAAGATGCCAGGGGTAATGGCTACACCTTC. Protein: CSVEDARGNGYTF.

CDR3 in DNA: TGTGCCTGGAGGCTCACAGGGTACCAAGAGACCCAGTACTTC. As protein: CAWRLTGYQETQYF. V usage is TRBV30 and J usage is TRBJ2-5, with D tentatively TRBD1 (6 bases). V was trimmed by 3 bases and J by 0 bases, leaving 11 bases between them. Germline lookup yields CDR1 GTSNPN and CDR2 SVGIG (reference sequence). The CDR3 is 14 residues long. The whole variable domain, filled in from reference TRBV30 and TRBJ2-5, reads SQTIHQWPATLVQPVGSPLSLECTVEGTSNPNLYWYRQAAGRGLQLLFYSVGIGQISSEVPQNLSASRPQDRQFILSSKKLLLSDSGFYLCAWRLTGYQETQYFGPGTRLLVL.

The table lists this clone with a few counts. This CDR3 is also generated by other DNA sequences in the sample. As DNA, the CDR3 is TGTGCCAGCAGCTCACAGGGGAACACTGAAGCTTTCTTT. This encodes CASSSQGNTEAFF. The chain carries TRBV7-9 and TRBJ1-1, with D perhaps matching TRBD1 (6 bases). Germline lookup yields CDR1 SEHNR and CDR2 FQNEAQ (reference sequence). Between the trimmed V and J ends, which lost 4 bases and 1 base, there was a span of 7 bases. CDR3 length equals 13 residues. The entire variable domain, with the rest obtained from reference TRBV7-9 and TRBJ1-1, is as follows: DTGVSQNPRHKITKRGQNVTFRCDPISEHNRLYWYRQTLGQGPEFLTYFQNEAQLEKSRLLSDRFSAERPKGSFSTLEIQRTEQGDSAMYLCASSSQGNTEAFFGQGTRLTVV.

The chain employs TRBV7-9 and TRBJ1-1; possibly TRBD1 for D (6 bases). This CDR3 is built from 10 residues. Germline assignment: CDR1 SEHNR and CDR2 FQNEAQ (reference sequence). Between the trimmed V and J ends, which lost 8 bases and 6 bases, there was a span of 7 bases. The CDR3 DNA reads as TGTGCCAGCTCAGGGGCTGAAGCTTTCTTT. Amino acids: CASSGAEAFF.

A word on this clone: This CDR3 is also generated by other DNA sequences in the sample. J is TRBJ2-7 and V is TRBV5-1; weak D call: TRBD2 (6 bases). Trimming left V 2 bases short and J 0 bases short, with 9 bases between. The CDR3 sequence is 14 residues long. Germline lookup yields CDR1 SGHRS and CDR2 YFSETQ. The DNA of the CDR3 is TGCGCCAGCAGCTTCACGGGAGACTCCTACGAGCAGTACTTC. Its translation is CASSFTGDSYEQYF.

The chain carries TRBV7-9 and TRBJ2-3; 15 bases are a match to TRBD2. V was pared by 6 bases and J by 0 bases, with 4 bases of the junction left unmatched. The germline gives CDR1 SEHNR, CDR2 FQNEAQ (reference sequence). The CDR3 runs 17 residues. The CDR3 nucleotides are TGTGCCAGCAGGGGACTAGCGGGAGGAAAAAGCACAGATACGCAGTATTTT. This encodes CASRGLAGGKSTDTQYF.

The table lists this clone with a few counts. This chain connects TRBV10-3 to TRBJ2-3, with a tentative D call TRBD1 (5 bases). Germline V gives CDR1 ENHRY, CDR2 SYGVKD. Deletions cut 2 bases from V and 1 base from J, with 13 bases between. The CDR3 runs to 16 residues. The DNA of the CDR3 is TGTGCCATCAGTGAGGGGGCTAGGTTTGGCACAGATACGCAGTATTTT. As protein: CAISEGARFGTDTQYF.